Given below is one T cell receptor (beta chain) in context. Its antigen is unidentified. The data were obtained in a study of shared clonotypes between healthy human individuals. Overall study findings and caveats: Naive CD4 clonotypes were shared across several donors at roughly 4.6%. Against clonotypes common to all four donors, non-shared ones had lower generation probabilities.

CDR3 size: 17 residues. Germline loops: CDR1 SGHNT, CDR2 YYREEE (reference sequence). V shed 0 bases and J 2 bases; nucleotides not matched to a gene: 10. Data came from immunoSEQ multiplex PCR; TCRdb stores just in-frame clones and leaves some out. This sample carries hundreds of thousands of clones, more than 70% of them seen once, and the ten largest clones take about 1.8%. The TCR originated in a woman aged 25 to 39 in good health. This sequence joins TRBV5-4 and TRBJ2-7; 8 bases match TRBD1. The specimen was memory CD4+ T cells sorted from blood. Stated subset: CD45RA-negative fraction. In DNA form, the CDR3 reads TGTGCCAGCAGCTTGGGGTCGCCAGGGGGCACTCCCTACGAGCAGTACTTC. It yields the protein CASSLGSPGGTPYEQYF.